The 22 T cell receptor beta chains given below trace back to one sample, sequenced in a study of glioma-infiltrating T cells after dendritic cell vaccination. Repertoires were generated with immunoSEQ multiplex PCR, while TCRdb's copy carries only in-frame clones and drops some. The sample lists under 100,000 clones; around 90% were seen once. This sample comprised blood, obtained before dendritic cell vaccination. The receptors stem from a human donor with glioblastoma.

This clone appeared a few times. This sequence joins TRBV19 and TRBJ2-6, with D unresolved. Germline CDR1 and CDR2: LNHDA and SQIVND (reference sequence). V lost 5 bases and J 3 bases, leaving 8 bases between the germline ends. The CDR3 extends over 14 amino acids. The CDR3 bases are TGTGCCAGTAGTCTTCCAGTTGGGGCCAACGTCCTGACTTTC. Protein: CASSLPVGANVLTF. Supplemented by reference TRBV19 and TRBJ2-6, the full variable domain reads DGGITQSPKYLFRKEGQNVTLSCEQNLNHDAMYWYRQDPGQGLRLIYYSQIVNDFQKGDIAEGYSVSREKKESFPLTVTSAQKNPTAFYLCASSLPVGANVLTFGAGSRLTVL.

This chain connects TRBV25-1 to TRBJ1-4; D uncertain. Per germline, CDR1 MGHDK and CDR2 SYGVNS. V shed 5 bases and J shed 4 bases, with 14 bases lying between them. The CDR3 has 15 amino acids. The chain's CDR3 is CASSRSLGGNEKLFF. The CDR3 DNA reads as TGTGCCAGCAGTCGATCACTCGGTGGTAATGAAAAACTGTTTTTT.

The chain carries TRBV7-6 and TRBJ2-1; weak D call: TRBD1 (6 bases). Germline V gene data show CDR1 as SGHVS and CDR2 as FNYEAQ. Trimming pared 6 bases from V and 5 bases from J, leaving 14 bases between. This CDR3 is built from 14 residues. This chain's CDR3 is CASSQNRENNEQFF. The CDR3 DNA sequence: TGTGCCAGCAGTCAAAACAGGGAAAACAATGAGCAGTTCTTC.

The chain uses TRBV19 and TRBJ2-3; D unresolved. Looked up from germline, CDR1 is LNHDA and CDR2 is SQIVND (reference sequence). V was cut by 1 base and J by 3 bases, with 11 bases left in between. The CDR3 totals 15 residues. The CDR3 sequence: CASSIGSGWTDTQYF. The CDR3 region has the DNA TGTGCCAGTAGTATAGGGAGTGGTTGGACAGATACGCAGTATTTT.

J is TRBJ2-6 and V is TRBV6-6; 7 nucleotides match TRBD1. CDR1 is MNHNY and CDR2 is SVGAGI in the germline V gene (reference sequence). J was trimmed by 2 bases and V by 6 bases; bases with no gene match: 4. The length of the CDR3 is 15 residues. CDR3 sequence: CASRSTGAGANVLTF. The CDR3 nucleotides read TGTGCCAGCAGGTCTACAGGGGCTGGGGCCAACGTCCTGACTTTC.

The rearrangement links TRBV15 to TRBJ2-1, with 9 bases matching TRBD1. CDR3 size: 16 residues. J gave up 4 bases and V 4 bases, and 8 bases lay outside the gene matches. Per germline, CDR1 LNHNV and CDR2 YYDKDF (reference sequence). The CDR3, as DNA: TGTGCCACCAGCATTTCCGGGACAGGGTCGTACAATGAGCAGTTCTTC. Translated, it gives CATSISGTGSYNEQFF.

V and J are TRBV9 and TRBJ2-1, with 8 bases identical to TRBD1. After removal of 4 bases from V and 4 bases from J, the junction contained 4 bases not matched to a gene. Germline CDR1 and CDR2: SGDLS and YYNGEE. There are 14 residues in the CDR3. The chain's CDR3 is CASSRDRQYNEQFF. The CDR3 region has the DNA TGTGCCAGCAGCCGGGACAGGCAATACAATGAGCAGTTCTTC.

V gene TRBV19 combines with J gene TRBJ2-2; the match to TRBD1 covers 7 bases. The CDR3 extends over 14 amino acids. V lost 6 bases, J lost 4 bases, and 5 bases stayed unmatched. From germline, CDR1 is LNHDA and CDR2 SQIVND (reference sequence). The CDR3 here is CASRPGGSTGELFF. The CDR3 DNA reads TGTGCCAGTAGGCCAGGGGGATCCACCGGGGAGCTGTTTTTT.

To note about this clone: This same CDR3 is encoded by further DNA sequences in the sample. CDR3 in amino acids: CASSLGAGDNSPLHF. CDR3 nucleotide sequence: TGTGCCAGCAGCTTAGGGGCAGGCGATAATTCACCCCTCCACTTT. The rearrangement links TRBV7-2 to TRBJ1-6; D unclear. CDR1 is SGHTA and CDR2 is FQGNSA in the germline V gene. V shed 1 base and J shed 5 bases, with 9 bases lying between them. The CDR3 sequence is 15 residues long.

The J gene is TRBJ1-1, the V gene TRBV30; perhaps TRBD1 as D (6 bases). This CDR3 spans 12 amino acids. The V gene lost 0 bases and the J gene lost 6 bases, with 8 bases spanning the gap. The germline gives CDR1 GTSNPN, CDR2 SVGIG (reference sequence). This CDR3 is CAWSVRQAEAFF. The DNA of the CDR3 is TGTGCCTGGAGTGTTCGACAGGCTGAAGCTTTCTTT.

This sequence joins TRBV11-2 and TRBJ2-5; 10 positions match TRBD1. The CDR3 has 14 amino acids. J gave up 5 bases and V 5 bases, and 5 bases lay outside the gene matches. The germline V gene encodes CDR1 SGHAT and CDR2 FQNNGV. The chain's CDR3 is CASSRDRGWETQYF. The CDR3, as DNA: TGTGCCAGCAGCCGGGACAGGGGTTGGGAGACCCAGTACTTC.

This chain links TRBV5-1 with TRBJ2-3; 16 bases agree with TRBD2. Trimming removed 4 bases from V and 2 bases from J; junction bases left unmatched: 10. CDR1 is SGHRS, CDR2 YFSETQ, per germline. The CDR3 is made up of 19 amino acids. The CDR3 region is CASSTQGTSGREITDTQYF. CDR3 nucleotides: TGCGCCAGCAGCACCCAAGGGACTAGCGGGAGGGAGATCACAGATACGCAGTATTTT.

This chain connects TRBV2 to TRBJ1-5; D is unresolved. The germline V gene has CDR1 SNHLY and CDR2 FYNNEI. Trimming removed 5 bases from V and 2 bases from J, with 13 bases in between. CDR3 length equals 15 residues. The CDR3 DNA reads as TGTGCCAGCAGTAGGAGTCCCGGGGGCAATCAGCCCCAGCATTTT. This codes for CASSRSPGGNQPQHF. The full variable domain, rest sourced from reference TRBV2 and TRBJ1-5, is EPEVTQTPSHQVTQMGQEVILRCVPISNHLYFYWYRQILGQKVEFLVSFYNNEISEKSEIFDDQFSVERPDGSNFTLKIRSTKLEDSAMYFCASSRSPGGNQPQHFGDGTRLSIL.

The genes are TRBV5-1 and TRBJ1-2; 8 bases fit TRBD1. The CDR3 contains 17 residues. V gave up 0 bases and J gave up 4 bases; unmatched junction bases: 11. Germline assignment: CDR1 SGHRS and CDR2 YFSETQ. The CDR3 nucleotides are TGCGCCAGCAGCTTGGAGGGGGCACAGGGGGTTGCCTATGGCTACACCTTC. Its protein product is CASSLEGAQGVAYGYTF.

The chain recombines TRBV29-1 with TRBJ1-3; 8 positions match TRBD1. The J segment lost 5 bases and the V segment lost 0 bases, leaving 6 bases of the junction unmatched. The CDR3 consists of 15 residues. The germline CDR1 and CDR2 sequences are SQVTM and ANQGSEA. This chain's CDR3 is CSVEEFGTGRNTIYF. The CDR3 bases are TGCAGCGTTGAAGAGTTTGGGACAGGTCGAAACACCATATATTTT.

This clone came up once. The J gene is TRBJ2-3, the V gene TRBV30, with 7 bases aligning to TRBD1. V trimming: 3 bases; J trimming: 2 bases; junction bases outside the gene matches: 2. Looked up from germline, CDR1 is GTSNPN and CDR2 is SVGIG (reference sequence). CDR3 size: 13 residues. The CDR3 nucleotides read TGTGCCTGGAGGGGGACAGTCACAGATACGCAGTATTTT. It specifies CAWRGTVTDTQYF.

This clone turned up a few times. The chain employs TRBV11-3 and TRBJ2-3, with D possibly TRBD2 on 5 matching bases. Germline V gene data show CDR1 as SGHNT and CDR2 as YENEEA. Trimming pared 5 bases from V and 4 bases from J, leaving 13 bases between. This CDR3 contains 14 residues. The CDR3 here is CASSASGVPDTQYF. The CDR3 nucleotides read TGTGCCAGCAGCGCCTCCGGGGTCCCAGATACGCAGTATTTT.

This sequence joins TRBV13 and TRBJ2-3; 8 bases match TRBD1. Germline V gives CDR1 PRHDT, CDR2 FYEKMQ (reference sequence). J gave up 4 bases and V 5 bases, and 5 bases lay outside the gene matches. The CDR3 is made up of 14 amino acids. CDR3: CASSQDRVADTQYF. CDR3 coding DNA: TGTGCCAGCAGCCAGGACAGGGTCGCAGATACGCAGTATTTT.

This clone appeared once. The CDR3 spells CATRALLAGGSDTQYF. CDR3 bases: TGTGCCACCAGGGCCCTACTAGCGGGGGGGTCGGATACGCAGTATTTT. This chain connects TRBV15 to TRBJ2-3; 13 bases match TRBD2. CDR1 is LNHNV and CDR2 is YYDKDF in the germline V gene (reference sequence). The CDR3 runs 16 residues. With V trimmed by 6 bases and J by 6 bases, 9 bases remained unmatched.

V gene TRBV6-6 combines with J gene TRBJ2-5; maybe TRBD2 (5 bases). CDR1 and CDR2 from the germline V gene are MNHNY and SVGAGI (reference sequence). V was shortened by 3 bases and J by 14 bases, with 13 bases between the two germline ends. CDR3 length: 11 residues. The CDR3 bases are TGTGCCAGCAGTTATTCTGGCAGCGGCTACTTC. Protein: CASSYSGSGYF.

The rearrangement uses TRBV11-2 and TRBJ2-7, with D perhaps TRBD1 (6 bases). The CDR3 runs 16 residues. V was pared by 6 bases and J by 5 bases, with 23 bases between. Germline V gene lookup returns CDR1 SGHAT and CDR2 FQNNGV. Here the CDR3 DNA reads TGTGCCAGCAGACCAATCCCCAGGGGAAAGAAAGACGAGCAGTACTTC. Its protein product is CASRPIPRGKKDEQYF.

The chain links TRBV12-5 to TRBJ2-1, with D possibly TRBD2 on 6 matching bases. CDR1 is LGHNT and CDR2 is FRNRAP in the germline V gene. Trimming left V 6 bases short and J 3 bases short, with 12 bases between. The CDR3 extends over 14 amino acids. CDR3 DNA sequence: TGTGCTAGTGGGGGGGGTGGTGACTACAATGAGCAGTTCTTC. Its translation is CASGGGGDYNEQFF.